The 7 T cell receptor beta chains reported below all come from one sample, sequenced in a study of T cell responses to AZD1222 COVID-19 vaccine. Assay: immunoSEQ multiplex PCR; the TCRdb copy retains only in-frame clones and omits some. This table has tens of thousands of clones, over 60% appearing once. The specimen was peripheral blood, collected on day 0 of AZD1222 vaccination. The receptors here all came from an adult in good health.

CDR3 sequence: CASKLDRGGGGYTF. In DNA, the CDR3 is TGTGCCAGTAAGCTGGACAGGGGGGGAGGAGGCTACACCTTC. This rearrangement joins TRBV19 to TRBJ1-2; TRBD1 agrees at 10 bases. From germline, CDR1 is LNHDA and CDR2 SQIVND (reference sequence). The CDR3 extends over 14 amino acids. V lost 7 bases, J lost 8 bases, and 10 bases stayed unmatched.

This clone occurred a few times. The chain carries TRBV5-1 and TRBJ1-5; perhaps TRBD1 as D (5 bases). The CDR3 has 13 amino acids. Germline V gives CDR1 SGHRS, CDR2 YFSETQ. The V end lost 0 bases, the J end lost 4 bases, and 5 bases lay between the germline ends. The CDR3 spells CASSLGQNQPQHF. The CDR3 nucleotides read TGCGCCAGCAGCTTGGGACAGAATCAGCCCCAGCATTTT.

In the case of this clone: The junction differs from germline at one of its ends, possibly a read error. The rearrangement joins TRBV7-7 to TRBJ1-5; the D gene is possibly TRBD1 (6 bases). The CDR3 covers 19 residues. Germline-derived CDR1 and CDR2 are SSHAT and FNYEAQ (reference sequence). DNA for the CDR3: TGTGCTAGCAGCCGAAGACTAAAACAGGGCTTTCATAGTAATCAGCCCCAGCATTTT. It translates to CASSRRLKQGFHSNQPQHF.

This sequence joins TRBV6-5 and TRBJ2-5; D may be TRBD2 (6 bases). The V gene lost 0 bases and the J gene lost 5 bases, with 16 bases spanning the gap. In germline, CDR1 is MNHEY, CDR2 SVGAGI. CDR3 length: 16 amino acids. Written as DNA, the CDR3 is TGTGCCAGCAGTTACTCGGGGAGGACCTTTGGGGAGACCCAGTACTTC. As protein: CASSYSGRTFGETQYF.

The V call is TRBV3-1 (or the pseudogene TRBV3-2), the J call TRBJ2-5; D is unresolved. This CDR3 is 11 amino acids long. Germline CDR1 reads LGHDT; CDR2 reads YNNKEL (reference sequence). V was clipped by 0 bases and J by 9 bases, with 5 bases between them. CDR3 bases: TGTGCCAGCAGCCAAGATGCGTCCCAGTACTTC. Amino acid sequence: CASSQDASQYF.

The chain links TRBV6-6 to TRBJ1-5; D unclear. CDR3 length: 15 residues. Germline assignment: CDR1 MNHNY and CDR2 SVGAGI (reference sequence). The V end lost 2 bases, the J end lost 7 bases, and 15 bases lay between the germline ends. CDR3 sequence (DNA): TGTGCCAGCAGTTACACCCCACACGAAAACCAGCCCCAGCATTTT. Protein: CASSYTPHENQPQHF.

The chain recombines TRBV10-2 with TRBJ1-3; no reliable D call. The CDR3 spans 15 residues. Trimming stripped 3 bases from V and 1 base from J, with 10 bases between. Germline CDR1 WSHSY, CDR2 SAAADI. CDR3 residues: CASSDKGRSGNTIYF. The CDR3 DNA sequence: TGCGCCAGCAGTGATAAGGGCAGGTCTGGAAACACCATATATTTT.